In this sample, the clone carrying this TCR beta chain turned up once. These data come from a study of blood T cell repertoires in COVID-19. Overall study: The United States, Italy and Spain supplied acute and convalescent COVID-19 samples.

This CDR3 is 13 amino acids long. Per germline, CDR1 MNHEY and CDR2 SVGAGI. Categorization into cohorts depended on clinical history that participants reported. Each recovered donor of Cohort 3 presented with two negative PCRs, clearance, or symptom resolution. Authors' methods: Nucleated cell counts were estimated from reference gene primer amplification. Only in-frame clones appear in the TCRdb table, and some are missing; sequencing was by immunoSEQ multiplex PCR. Clonal size and the V and J genes are those of that table, whereas D and trimming came from the DNA. The sample includes about 150,000 clones, roughly 75% of them seen just once.

This sequence was found in a woman between 45 and 60 years old who had recovered from COVID-19. The gene calls are TRBV6-5 and TRBJ1-1; D possibly corresponds to TRBD1 (5 bases). Sequencing was performed on PBMCs or T cells enriched from blood (not recorded which). CDR3 bases: TGTGCAGCGGGCGGAGGGGAGTGGACTGAAGCTTTCTTT. This codes for CAAGGGEWTEAFF.